The clone carrying this T cell receptor (beta chain) was counted between two and nine times. Its antigen is still unknown. The data stem from a study of cytomegalovirus exposure and HLA in healthy donors. General study points: Later genetic work tied a missense DCLRE1C variant to beta-chain V and J trimming.

Researchers ran the PCR with 60 Vbeta and 13 Jbeta primers. Profiled with immunoSEQ multiplex PCR; TCRdb holds only in-frame clones, not every one. The table has approximately 130,000 clones, about 80% seen once. In germline, CDR1 is WSHSY, CDR2 SAAADI. With 7 bases removed from V and 2 bases from J, the gap between germline ends came to 14 bases. This CDR3 is 14 amino acids long. Sequenced input: PBMCs. The rearrangement links TRBV10-2 to TRBJ1-1, with D unresolved. This sequence was found in a man between 18 and 35 years old in good health and CMV-seronegative. The CDR3 sequence is CASTKMGSNTEAFF. CDR3 bases: TGCGCCAGCACCAAAATGGGCTCCAACACTGAAGCTTTCTTT.